This TCR beta chain came from a study of blood T cell repertoires in COVID-19. Sequencing was performed with immunoSEQ multiplex PCR; in TCRdb, only in-frame clones are kept and a portion is missing. There are a few hundred thousand clones in the sample; over 80% occur only once, and about 8.9% lies in the top ten. Germline lookup yields CDR1 SGHRS and CDR2 YFSETQ. This CDR3 comprises 13 residues. The V gene lost 7 bases and the J gene lost 4 bases, with 14 bases spanning the gap. The sequence came from a woman younger than 30 who had recovered from COVID-19. Sequencing was performed on PBMCs or T cells enriched from blood (not recorded which). The V call is TRBV5-1, the J call TRBJ1-2; no firm D call. CDR3 amino acids: CASGFPGAYGYTF. The CDR3 nucleotides read TGCGCCAGCGGATTTCCGGGTGCCTATGGCTACACCTTC.